Sequencing of this TCR beta chain was carried out in a study of CD8 T cells in Susac syndrome. The multiple sclerosis control group consisted of treatment-naive patients whose relapsing-remitting disease, which was either stable or active, fulfilled revised McDonald criteria. RNA totalling about 0.45 to 1 ug underwent reverse transcription with random hexamers. Multiplex immunoSEQ PCR targeted 54 Vbeta and 13 Jbeta TCR beta segments. Each CDR3 protein is one row after TCRdb ran MiXCR on the immunoSEQ multiplex PCR reads. The sample includes approximately 120,000 distinct CDR3 sequences, approximately 93% of them seen just once. Germline CDR1 reads DFQATT; CDR2 reads SNEGSKA (reference sequence). CDR3 length: 12 amino acids. Trimming took 6 bases from V and 5 from J, leaving 12 bases between them.

The chain employs TRBV20-1 and TRBJ2-3; D gene uncertain. The sequence came from a human donor with multiple sclerosis. The sequencing input was CD8+ T cells from PBMCs. DNA of the CDR3: TGCAGTGCCCATCTCATGGGAGATACGCAGTATTTT. Translated: CSAHLMGDTQYF.